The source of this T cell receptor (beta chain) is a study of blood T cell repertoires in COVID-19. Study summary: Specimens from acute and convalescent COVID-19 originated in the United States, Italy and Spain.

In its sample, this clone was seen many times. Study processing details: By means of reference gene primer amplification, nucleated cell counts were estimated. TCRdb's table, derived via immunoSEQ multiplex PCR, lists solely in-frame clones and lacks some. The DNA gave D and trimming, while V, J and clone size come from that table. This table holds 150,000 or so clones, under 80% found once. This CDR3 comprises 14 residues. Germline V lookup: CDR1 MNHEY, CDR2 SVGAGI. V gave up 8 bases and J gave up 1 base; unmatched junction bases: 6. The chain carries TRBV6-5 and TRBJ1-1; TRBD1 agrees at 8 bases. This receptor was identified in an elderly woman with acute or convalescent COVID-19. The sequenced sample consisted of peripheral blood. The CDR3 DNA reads TGTGCCAGCTTCAGGGGGCTCTCGAACACTGAAGCTTTCTTT. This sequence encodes CASFRGLSNTEAFF.